These T cell receptor beta chains were read from a single sample in a study of T cell repertoires in cytomegalovirus infection. MiXCR, applied by TCRdb to the reads, yields one record per CDR3 protein. This sample has around 270,000 distinct CDR3 sequences, with approximately 9.1% found just once. The source material was PBMCs. These receptors were taken from a human donor in good health (CMV status not recorded). Some clones in this sample may be carry-over from other donors' samples. Each CDR3 is given with its conserved first and last residue. Each record gives: J gene, D gene, clone size, V gene, CDR3 DNA, CDR3 protein. D genes are given only for firm matches. Where a row states a size, it is once, few, many or the class of an expanded clone; other rows omit it.

j_call: TRBJ1-2
d_call: NA
clone_size: few
v_call: TRBV19
cdr3_nt: TGTGCCAGTAGTATATCAGCGTCTAACTATGGCTACACCTTC
cdr3_aa: CASSISASNYGYTF

j_call: TRBJ2-1
d_call: NA
clone_size: few
v_call: TRBV19
cdr3_nt: TGTGCCACCAAAAACGGGGGCTTCCCGAGGCAGTTCTTC
cdr3_aa: CATKNGGFPRQFF

j_call: TRBJ1-1
d_call: TRBD1
clone_size: few
v_call: TRBV19
cdr3_nt: TGTGCCAGTACTGGGGGGGACAGACTAAGAAACACTGAAGCTTTCTTT
cdr3_aa: CASTGGDRLRNTEAFF

j_call: TRBJ1-1
d_call: NA
clone_size: many
v_call: TRBV20-1
cdr3_nt: TGCAGTGCTAGAGGCGGGGGGCAGGGTAACACTGAAGCTTTCTTT
cdr3_aa: CSARGGGQGNTEAFF

j_call: TRBJ2-3
d_call: NA
clone_size: many
v_call: TRBV7-9
cdr3_nt: TGTGCCAGCAGCTTACCCCAGCGCGGTGCTACGCAGTATTTT
cdr3_aa: CASSLPQRGATQYF

j_call: TRBJ1-1
d_call: NA
clone_size: many
v_call: TRBV7-2
cdr3_nt: TGTGCCAGCAGCTTTACAGGGAGAAAGACTTTCTTT
cdr3_aa: CASSFTGRKTFF

j_call: TRBJ2-5
d_call: NA
clone_size: few
v_call: TRBV5-4
cdr3_nt: TGTGCCAGCAGTCCCTTTTTGGGAGAGACCCAGTACTTC
cdr3_aa: CASSPFLGETQYF

j_call: TRBJ2-2
d_call: TRBD1
clone_size: NA
v_call: TRBV5-5
cdr3_nt: TGTGCCACCCGGTACGGGACAGGAGATGGAGTAACCGCCGGGGAGCTGTTTTTT
cdr3_aa: CATRYGTGDGVTAGELFF

j_call: TRBJ2-7
d_call: NA
clone_size: few
v_call: TRBV6-2/TRBV6-3
cdr3_nt: TGTGCCAGCAGTTACGACCCTAGTCCCAGGTACGAGCAGTACTTC
cdr3_aa: CASSYDPSPRYEQYF

j_call: TRBJ2-7
d_call: NA
clone_size: few
v_call: TRBV20-1
cdr3_nt: TGCAGTGCTAGTAGGCGGGACCACGAGCAGTACTTC
cdr3_aa: CSASRRDHEQYF

j_call: TRBJ2-7
d_call: NA
clone_size: many
v_call: TRBV6-1
cdr3_nt: TGTGCCAGCAGTTCAGCAGGTACACGTCTATACGAGCAGTACTTC
cdr3_aa: CASSSAGTRLYEQYF

j_call: TRBJ2-7
d_call: TRBD1
clone_size: many
v_call: TRBV12-3/TRBV12-4
cdr3_nt: TGTGCCAGCAGTTTAGGGGACAGGGGGACTTACGAGCAGTACTTC
cdr3_aa: CASSLGDRGTYEQYF

j_call: TRBJ2-5
d_call: NA
clone_size: once
v_call: TRBV3-1
cdr3_nt: TGTGCCAGCAGCTGGACTGCCCAAGAGACCCAGTACTTC
cdr3_aa: CASSWTAQETQYF

j_call: TRBJ1-4
d_call: TRBD1
clone_size: many
v_call: TRBV7-2
cdr3_nt: TGTGCCAGTAGGGACAGGGGCTCAAAAAATGAAAAACTGTTTTTT
cdr3_aa: CASRDRGSKNEKLFF

j_call: TRBJ2-7
d_call: NA
clone_size: many
v_call: TRBV5-6
cdr3_nt: TGTGCCAGCAGCTGGGGCCTGACAGAAAGGAGCTCCTACGAGCAGTACTTC
cdr3_aa: CASSWGLTERSSYEQYF

j_call: TRBJ1-6
d_call: NA
clone_size: many
v_call: TRBV12-3/TRBV12-4
cdr3_nt: TGTGCCAGCAGTTTTCGGACAGACAATTCACCCCTCCACTTT
cdr3_aa: CASSFRTDNSPLHF

j_call: TRBJ1-4
d_call: NA
clone_size: NA
v_call: TRBV28
cdr3_nt: TGTGCCAGCAGTAGGGCGGCACCGACGAATGAAAAACTGTTTTTT
cdr3_aa: CASSRAAPTNEKLFF

j_call: TRBJ2-3
d_call: NA
clone_size: few
v_call: TRBV5-1
cdr3_nt: TGCGCCAGCAGCTTGGGGGGACTTCCAGATACGCAGTATTTT
cdr3_aa: CASSLGGLPDTQYF

j_call: TRBJ1-1
d_call: NA
clone_size: many
v_call: TRBV12-3/TRBV12-4
cdr3_nt: TGTGCCAGCAGACCCACTGAGAACACTGAAGCTTTCTTT
cdr3_aa: CASRPTENTEAFF

j_call: TRBJ2-5
d_call: NA
clone_size: many
v_call: TRBV10-3
cdr3_nt: TGTGCCATCAGTGATATAATCCGGGCCAACCAAGAGACCCAGTACTTC
cdr3_aa: CAISDIIRANQETQYF

j_call: TRBJ2-7
d_call: NA
clone_size: few
v_call: TRBV6-5
cdr3_nt: TGTGCCAGCAGCCCGGGAGGGCCCGGGACAGGGAACCACGAGCAGTACTTC
cdr3_aa: CASSPGGPGTGNHEQYF

j_call: TRBJ1-2
d_call: NA
clone_size: many
v_call: TRBV7-2
cdr3_nt: TGTGCCAGCAGCTTAGCGCGGGGGGGTTCAGGTGGCTACACCTTC
cdr3_aa: CASSLARGGSGGYTF

j_call: TRBJ1-2
d_call: NA
clone_size: once
v_call: TRBV30
cdr3_nt: TGTGCCTGGAGTGTACCAGTCAACTATGGCTACACCTTC
cdr3_aa: CAWSVPVNYGYTF

j_call: TRBJ1-6
d_call: TRBD1
clone_size: many
v_call: TRBV7-9
cdr3_nt: TGTGCCAGCAGTCGGACAGGGAACACCTATAATTCACCCCTCCACTTT
cdr3_aa: CASSRTGNTYNSPLHF

j_call: TRBJ2-3
d_call: TRBD1
clone_size: many
v_call: TRBV7-2
cdr3_nt: TGTGCCAGCACCCCATTACCGGGACAGGGTTCGCATACGCAGTATTTT
cdr3_aa: CASTPLPGQGSHTQYF

j_call: TRBJ2-5
d_call: TRBD2
clone_size: many
v_call: TRBV7-8
cdr3_nt: TGTGCCAGTCGACTAGCGGGAGCACGGGAGACCCAGTACTTC
cdr3_aa: CASRLAGARETQYF

j_call: TRBJ1-1
d_call: NA
clone_size: NA
v_call: TRBV5-1
cdr3_nt: TGCGCCAGCAGCTTGGGGACAGACCTCTCATTGGCTGAAGCTTTCTTT
cdr3_aa: CASSLGTDLSLAEAFF

j_call: TRBJ2-1
d_call: TRBD2
clone_size: few
v_call: TRBV10-1
cdr3_nt: TGCGCCAGCAGTGAGTTTCCGACTAGCGGCTCCTACAATGAGCAGTTCTTC
cdr3_aa: CASSEFPTSGSYNEQFF

j_call: TRBJ2-1
d_call: NA
clone_size: NA
v_call: TRBV19
cdr3_nt: TGTGCCAGTAGTAGTACCAATGAGCAGTTCTTC
cdr3_aa: CASSSTNEQFF

j_call: TRBJ2-7
d_call: NA
clone_size: many
v_call: TRBV15
cdr3_nt: TGTGCCACCAGTCAAGGTCCATGGGACGAGCAGTACTTC
cdr3_aa: CATSQGPWDEQYF

j_call: TRBJ1-1
d_call: TRBD1
clone_size: many
v_call: TRBV5-1
cdr3_nt: TGCGCCAGCAGCTTGGCCGGGGCAGGGGGCTTCACTGAAGCTTTCTTT
cdr3_aa: CASSLAGAGGFTEAFF

j_call: TRBJ2-3
d_call: TRBD1
clone_size: many
v_call: TRBV7-2
cdr3_nt: TGTGCCAGCAGTCCGGGACAGGGCGTCACAGATACGCAGTATTTT
cdr3_aa: CASSPGQGVTDTQYF

j_call: TRBJ2-2
d_call: NA
clone_size: NA
v_call: TRBV12-3/TRBV12-4
cdr3_nt: TGTGCCAGCAGTTCCGGGGGAGACACCGGGGAGCTGTTTTTT
cdr3_aa: CASSSGGDTGELFF

j_call: TRBJ1-1
d_call: NA
clone_size: many
v_call: TRBV19
cdr3_nt: TGTGCCAGTAGTATGAAGGGAGACACTGAAGCTTTCTTT
cdr3_aa: CASSMKGDTEAFF

j_call: TRBJ1-6
d_call: NA
clone_size: many
v_call: TRBV7-2
cdr3_nt: TGTGCCAGCAGCTCCGGTTCACCCCTCCACTTT
cdr3_aa: CASSSGSPLHF

j_call: TRBJ1-2
d_call: NA
clone_size: few
v_call: TRBV5-6
cdr3_nt: TGTGCCAGCGGATCCGGCGGCTATGGCTACACCTTC
cdr3_aa: CASGSGGYGYTF

j_call: TRBJ1-1
d_call: NA
clone_size: many
v_call: TRBV19
cdr3_nt: TGTGCCAGTACCCCGACAGTGAACACTGAAGCTTTCTTT
cdr3_aa: CASTPTVNTEAFF

j_call: TRBJ1-1
d_call: NA
clone_size: many
v_call: TRBV12-3/TRBV12-4
cdr3_nt: TGTGCCAGCAGTTTGGTAACCCCGAGTGGGTCTGCAGCTTTCTTT
cdr3_aa: CASSLVTPSGSAAFF